The next 3 T cell receptor beta chains were all read from a single sample in a study of blood T cells in healthy people across ages. The authors ran a second PCR of 7 to 11 cycles using a sample-barcoded 5' primer and a J-beta primer mix. TCRdb called the 5' RACE reads again in MiXCR, with one record for every CDR3 protein. The sample shows 710,000 or so distinct CDR3 sequences, about 30% of them seen only once. The source material was blood. The receptors originated from an elderly woman in good health.

This clonotype was seen many times. The V gene is TRBV11-2, the J gene TRBJ2-1; 7 nucleotides match TRBD1. CDR1 and CDR2 from the germline V gene are SGHAT and FQNNGV. This CDR3 spans 17 amino acids. V trimming: 3 bases; J trimming: 2 bases; junction bases outside the gene matches: 10. The CDR3 reads CASSFTLSGGTYNEQFF. For the CDR3, the DNA is TGTGCCAGCAGCTTCACACTCTCAGGGGGTACCTACAATGAGCAGTTCTTC. Together with reference TRBV11-2 and TRBJ2-1, the CDR3 gives the full variable domain: EAGVAQSPRYKIIEKRQSVAFWCNPISGHATLYWYQQILGQGPKLLIQFQNNGVVDDSQLPKDRFSAERLKGVDSTLKIQPAKLEDSAVYLCASSFTLSGGTYNEQFFGPGTRLTVL.

This clonotype was observed a few times. This sequence joins TRBV5-1 and TRBJ1-4; 7 nucleotides agree with TRBD1. Germline trimming cut 4 bases from V and 8 bases from J; bases unmatched to any gene: 8. The CDR3 consists of 14 residues. Germline lookup yields CDR1 SGHRS and CDR2 YFSETQ. The CDR3 reads CASSPNRGGEKLFF. The DNA of the CDR3 is TGCGCCAGCAGCCCCAACAGGGGTGGGGAAAAACTGTTTTTT.

Concerning this clonotype itself: A read error may account for a junction end that differs from germline. The genes are TRBV6-2 or TRBV6-3 and TRBJ2-3; no firm D call. The CDR3 length is 13 residues. Per the germline V gene, CDR1 is MNHEY and CDR2 is SVGEGT. The CDR3 here is CASSHHTPDTRYF. CDR3 DNA: TGTGCCAGCAGCCATCACACGCCAGATACGCGGTATTTT.